Listed below are T cell receptor beta chains from one sample, sequenced in a study of immune cell composition in non-small cell lung cancer. Repertoires were generated with immunoSEQ multiplex PCR, while TCRdb's copy carries only in-frame clones and drops some. Found here are about 2,200 clones, approximately 89% of them singletons; the top ten hold approximately 3.7%. The specimen was lung tumor tissue. The source of these receptors is a human donor with non-small cell lung cancer. The CDR3 runs from the conserved cysteine through the conserved F or W. D genes are given only for firm matches. Clone size is not always given. Where it is, it says once, few, many or a class for expanded clones.

V gene: TRBV7-8
J gene: TRBJ1-1
D gene: .
clone size: .
CDR3 DNA: TGTGCCAGCAGCCCGCGAGTAGAAGCTTTCTTT
CDR3 protein: CASSPRVEAFF

V gene: TRBV27
J gene: TRBJ1-6
D gene: .
clone size: .
CDR3 DNA: TGTGCCAGCAGAGGGCAGCCGGGGTCACCCCTCCACTTT
CDR3 protein: CASRGQPGSPLHF

V gene: TRBV4-1
J gene: TRBJ2-2
D gene: .
clone size: .
CDR3 DNA: TGCGCCAGCAGCCAAGAGGTGCTACCGAACACCGGGGAGCTGTTTTTT
CDR3 protein: CASSQEVLPNTGELFF

V gene: TRBV10-1
J gene: TRBJ2-7
D gene: .
clone size: once
CDR3 DNA: TGCGCCAGCAGTGAGATTCAGGGGTACTCCTACGAGCAGTACTTC
CDR3 protein: CASSEIQGYSYEQYF

V gene: TRBV5-6
J gene: TRBJ2-1
D gene: TRBD2
clone size: .
CDR3 DNA: TGTGCCAGCAGCCCCGCTAGCGGGAGGGTCAATGAGCAGTTCTTC
CDR3 protein: CASSPASGRVNEQFF

V gene: TRBV7-2
J gene: TRBJ2-5
D gene: TRBD2
clone size: .
CDR3 DNA: TGTGCCAGCAGCTTAATCGGCAGCGGGGCACAAGAGACCCAGTACTTC
CDR3 protein: CASSLIGSGAQETQYF

V gene: TRBV7-3
J gene: TRBJ2-3
D gene: .
clone size: .
CDR3 DNA: TGTGCCAGCAGCTTAACGAGGGGGTTTTCAGATACGCAGTATTTT
CDR3 protein: CASSLTRGFSDTQYF

V gene: TRBV7-6
J gene: TRBJ1-2
D gene: .
clone size: .
CDR3 DNA: TGTGCCAGCAGCGAGGGGGGGGCCATTTATGGCTACACCTTC
CDR3 protein: CASSEGGAIYGYTF

V gene: TRBV7-2
J gene: TRBJ2-1
D gene: TRBD2
clone size: .
CDR3 DNA: TGTGCCAGCAGCGCAACTAGCGGGAGTACGAATGAGCAGTTCTTC
CDR3 protein: CASSATSGSTNEQFF

V gene: TRBV14
J gene: TRBJ2-7
D gene: TRBD1
clone size: .
CDR3 DNA: TGTGCCAGCAGCCAAGATTCAGGACAGGGGGCCTACGAGCAGTACTTC
CDR3 protein: CASSQDSGQGAYEQYF

V gene: TRBV9
J gene: TRBJ2-5
D gene: TRBD2
clone size: .
CDR3 DNA: TGTGCCAGCAGCGTTTCCGTAGCGGGAGGGCCAGAGACCCAGTACTTC
CDR3 protein: CASSVSVAGGPETQYF

V gene: TRBV28
J gene: TRBJ2-3
D gene: TRBD2
clone size: once
CDR3 DNA: TGTGCCAGCAGACACGGACTAGCGGGAATCACAGATACGCAGTATTTT
CDR3 protein: CASRHGLAGITDTQYF

V gene: TRBV28
J gene: TRBJ1-1
D gene: .
clone size: .
CDR3 DNA: TGTGCCAGCAGTCCCCGGCCAATTTGGGGCATCCCTGAAGCTTTCTTT
CDR3 protein: CASSPRPIWGIPEAFF

V gene: TRBV5-5
J gene: TRBJ1-1
D gene: .
clone size: .
CDR3 DNA: TGTGCCAGCAGCTTGGATACAGACACTGAAGCTTTCTTT
CDR3 protein: CASSLDTDTEAFF

V gene: TRBV5-6
J gene: TRBJ2-3
D gene: .
clone size: .
CDR3 DNA: TGTGCCAGCAGCTTGACGGCTAGTTACTCAGATACGCAGTATTTT
CDR3 protein: CASSLTASYSDTQYF

V gene: TRBV5-5
J gene: TRBJ2-5
D gene: TRBD1
clone size: .
CDR3 DNA: TGTGCCAGCAGCTTGGGCAGGGGGCCAGGGGAGACCCAGTACTTC
CDR3 protein: CASSLGRGPGETQYF

V gene: TRBV10-3
J gene: TRBJ2-7
D gene: .
clone size: .
CDR3 DNA: TGTGCCATCAGTGCCACCCGAAGGGGAAGCTCCTACGAGCAGTACTTC
CDR3 protein: CAISATRRGSSYEQYF

V gene: TRBV5-6
J gene: TRBJ1-2
D gene: .
clone size: .
CDR3 DNA: TGTGCCAGCAGCTTAGTGACAACTTATGGCTACACCTTC
CDR3 protein: CASSLVTTYGYTF

V gene: TRBV7-9
J gene: TRBJ2-5
D gene: .
clone size: .
CDR3 DNA: TGTGCCAGCAGCTTAGCCCTCTCGTACCAAGAGACCCAGTACTTC
CDR3 protein: CASSLALSYQETQYF

V gene: TRBV5-1
J gene: TRBJ2-5
D gene: .
clone size: .
CDR3 DNA: TGCGCCAGCAAGGAGGGGGGGGACCAAGAGACCCAGTACTTC
CDR3 protein: CASKEGGDQETQYF

V gene: TRBV5-1
J gene: TRBJ2-1
D gene: TRBD2
clone size: .
CDR3 DNA: TGCGCCAGCACCCTGACTAGCGGGGGGTGGGGTGAGCAGTTCTTC
CDR3 protein: CASTLTSGGWGEQFF

V gene: TRBV25-1
J gene: TRBJ1-4
D gene: TRBD1
clone size: .
CDR3 DNA: TGTGCCAGCAGTGCCGGACAGGGGAGAAAACTGTTTTTT
CDR3 protein: CASSAGQGRKLFF

V gene: TRBV28
J gene: TRBJ2-1
D gene: TRBD1
clone size: .
CDR3 DNA: TGTGCCAGCAGTTTGGGACAGGGGGCGGTCGGGCAGTTCTTC
CDR3 protein: CASSLGQGAVGQFF

V gene: TRBV5-6
J gene: TRBJ1-1
D gene: TRBD1
clone size: large
CDR3 DNA: TGTGCCAGCAGCCGGGAGGGGGCCGACACTGAAGCTTTCTTT
CDR3 protein: CASSREGADTEAFF

V gene: TRBV30
J gene: TRBJ1-2
D gene: .
clone size: .
CDR3 DNA: TGTGCCTGGAGTGTTCCCGGCGGACTCTATGGCTACACCTTC
CDR3 protein: CAWSVPGGLYGYTF

V gene: TRBV10-1
J gene: TRBJ1-2
D gene: TRBD1
clone size: .
CDR3 DNA: TGCGCCAGCAGTGAGTCGACAGGGGGCCACTATGGCTACACCTTC
CDR3 protein: CASSESTGGHYGYTF

V gene: TRBV11-2
J gene: TRBJ2-3
D gene: TRBD2
clone size: .
CDR3 DNA: TGTGCCAGCAGCTTAGATCGACTAGCGGGAGCATGGGATACGCAGTATTTT
CDR3 protein: CASSLDRLAGAWDTQYF

V gene: TRBV5-1
J gene: TRBJ1-1
D gene: .
clone size: .
CDR3 DNA: TGCGCCAGCAGCAATTCCGGTACCACTGAAGCTTTCTTT
CDR3 protein: CASSNSGTTEAFF

V gene: TRBV9
J gene: TRBJ2-5
D gene: TRBD1
clone size: .
CDR3 DNA: TGTGCCAGCAGCTCCGGATGGCAGGGGGCAGGGGAGACCCAGTACTTC
CDR3 protein: CASSSGWQGAGETQYF

V gene: TRBV7-3
J gene: TRBJ1-2
D gene: .
clone size: .
CDR3 DNA: TGTGCCAGCAGCTATACAGGGTTCACGGGCTACACCTTC
CDR3 protein: CASSYTGFTGYTF

V gene: TRBV25-1
J gene: TRBJ1-4
D gene: .
clone size: .
CDR3 DNA: TGTGCCAGCAGTGAAGCTGGGTCGGGTGAAAAACTGTTTTTT
CDR3 protein: CASSEAGSGEKLFF

V gene: TRBV11-2
J gene: TRBJ2-1
D gene: TRBD1
clone size: .
CDR3 DNA: TGTGCCAGCAGCTTAGAGTGGACAGGTTGGAACCACAATGAGCAGTTCTTC
CDR3 protein: CASSLEWTGWNHNEQFF

V gene: TRBV30
J gene: TRBJ1-5
D gene: TRBD1
clone size: .
CDR3 DNA: TGTGCCTGGAGTGCCCAGGGGGATCAGCCCCAGCATTTT
CDR3 protein: CAWSAQGDQPQHF

V gene: TRBV30
J gene: TRBJ2-5
D gene: .
clone size: .
CDR3 DNA: TGTGCCTGGAGTACAGAAGAGACCCAGTACTTC
CDR3 protein: CAWSTEETQYF

V gene: TRBV10-2
J gene: TRBJ1-2
D gene: TRBD1
clone size: .
CDR3 DNA: TGCGCCACAAGGGGGCAGGGGTCCTTCGGCTACACCTTC
CDR3 protein: CATRGQGSFGYTF

V gene: TRBV18
J gene: TRBJ1-3
D gene: TRBD1
clone size: .
CDR3 DNA: TGTGCCAGCTCACCTTCTGTCACAGGGGGTGCCATATATTTT
CDR3 protein: CASSPSVTGGAIYF

V gene: TRBV18
J gene: TRBJ2-5
D gene: .
clone size: .
CDR3 DNA: TGTGCCAGCTCACCAGCGCACAGGTACCAAGAGACCCAGTACTTC
CDR3 protein: CASSPAHRYQETQYF

V gene: TRBV6-5
J gene: TRBJ2-3
D gene: .
clone size: .
CDR3 DNA: TGTGCCAGCAGTTCCTCACAGGGAGCGGCAGATACGCAGTATTTT
CDR3 protein: CASSSSQGAADTQYF

V gene: TRBV29-1
J gene: TRBJ1-1
D gene: TRBD1
clone size: .
CDR3 DNA: TGCAGCGTGGACAGGGGGCGCCGGGACACTGAAGCTTTCTTT
CDR3 protein: CSVDRGRRDTEAFF

V gene: TRBV7-2
J gene: TRBJ1-4
D gene: .
clone size: .
CDR3 DNA: TGTGCCAGCAGCCAAACCTCAGTACTAAATGAAAAACTGTTTTTT
CDR3 protein: CASSQTSVLNEKLFF

V gene: TRBV28
J gene: TRBJ1-2
D gene: TRBD1
clone size: .
CDR3 DNA: TGTGCCAGCAGACAGACCACAGGGGGCGAGGGTTATGGCTACACCTTC
CDR3 protein: CASRQTTGGEGYGYTF

V gene: TRBV7-2
J gene: TRBJ1-1
D gene: .
clone size: once
CDR3 DNA: TGTGCCAGCAGCTTAAGGGGGAGGGGGGGGAACACTGAAGCTTTCTTT
CDR3 protein: CASSLRGRGGNTEAFF

V gene: TRBV10-3
J gene: TRBJ2-5
D gene: .
clone size: .
CDR3 DNA: TGTGCCATCAGTGATACAGGTGTCCTCGAGGAAGAGACCCAGTACTTC
CDR3 protein: CAISDTGVLEEETQYF

V gene: TRBV7-3
J gene: TRBJ1-2
D gene: TRBD1
clone size: .
CDR3 DNA: TGTGCCAGCAGCTTGACAGGGACAAACTATGGCTACACCTTC
CDR3 protein: CASSLTGTNYGYTF

V gene: TRBV11-2
J gene: TRBJ2-1
D gene: TRBD2
clone size: .
CDR3 DNA: TGTGCCAGCAGGCAACTAGCGGGGGGGTACAATGAGCAGTTCTTC
CDR3 protein: CASRQLAGGYNEQFF

V gene: TRBV2
J gene: TRBJ2-7
D gene: .
clone size: .
CDR3 DNA: TGTGCCAGCAGTGAGGGGGACTCTTCCACCTACGAGCAGTACTTC
CDR3 protein: CASSEGDSSTYEQYF

V gene: TRBV10-3
J gene: TRBJ2-3
D gene: .
clone size: .
CDR3 DNA: TGTGCCATCAGACCCGGGAGTAACACAGATACGCAGTATTTT
CDR3 protein: CAIRPGSNTDTQYF

V gene: TRBV5-1
J gene: TRBJ1-1
D gene: TRBD1
clone size: .
CDR3 DNA: TGCGCCAGCAGCTGGACAGGGGACACTGAAGCTTTCTTT
CDR3 protein: CASSWTGDTEAFF

V gene: TRBV19
J gene: TRBJ2-7
D gene: .
clone size: .
CDR3 DNA: TGTGCCAGTAGTAGGGACATTGTGATTCGCTACGAGCAGTACTTC
CDR3 protein: CASSRDIVIRYEQYF

V gene: TRBV27
J gene: TRBJ1-5
D gene: TRBD1
clone size: .
CDR3 DNA: TGTGCCAGCAGCCCCGGGACAGGGGGCGCGGGTCAGCCCCAGCATTTT
CDR3 protein: CASSPGTGGAGQPQHF

V gene: TRBV10-3
J gene: TRBJ2-5
D gene: .
clone size: .
CDR3 DNA: TGTGCCATCGGGATCACAGGGTCCCAAGAGACCCAGTACTTC
CDR3 protein: CAIGITGSQETQYF

V gene: TRBV4-3
J gene: TRBJ2-1
D gene: .
clone size: .
CDR3 DNA: TGCGCCAGCAGCCAGGACTACTACAATGAGCAGTTCTTC
CDR3 protein: CASSQDYYNEQFF